These T cell receptor beta chains were read from a single sample in a study of shared T cell receptors in the human thymus. The table came from immunoSEQ multiplex PCR; TCRdb's copy has only in-frame clones and leaves some out. The table lists 700,000 or so clones, 70% to 90% of them singletons. This sample was also put to use in a study of human thymus T cells.

Sequenced input: thymocytes. All receptors come from a girl under three years old with a congenital heart defect. The CDR3 runs from the conserved cysteine through the conserved F or W. A D gene is named only where the DNA matches it firmly. The size entry is marked missing in some rows and otherwise reads once, few, many or a size class.

d_call: TRBD1
j_call: TRBJ1-2
v_call: TRBV28
clone_size: .
cdr3_aa: CASSLDSHRDRIHGYTF
cdr3_nt: TGTGCCAGCAGTTTGGATAGTCACCGGGACAGAATACATGGCTACACCTTC

d_call: .
j_call: TRBJ1-1
v_call: TRBV4-1
clone_size: .
cdr3_aa: CASSQGPPGLYTEAFF
cdr3_nt: TGCGCCAGCAGCCAAGGCCCGCCAGGCTTATACACTGAAGCTTTCTTT

d_call: TRBD1
j_call: TRBJ1-5
v_call: TRBV6-5
clone_size: .
cdr3_aa: CASRDRVRSNQPQHF
cdr3_nt: TGTGCCAGCAGGGACAGGGTGAGGAGCAATCAGCCCCAGCATTTT

d_call: TRBD2
j_call: TRBJ2-1
v_call: TRBV30
clone_size: .
cdr3_aa: CAWSPHLAGGYNEQFF
cdr3_nt: TGTGCCTGGAGCCCTCATTTAGCGGGGGGATACAATGAGCAGTTCTTC

d_call: TRBD1
j_call: TRBJ2-2
v_call: TRBV6-5
clone_size: .
cdr3_aa: CASSPGTGKIGELFF
cdr3_nt: TGTGCCAGCAGTCCCGGGACAGGGAAAATCGGGGAGCTGTTTTTT

d_call: .
j_call: TRBJ1-2
v_call: TRBV29-1
clone_size: .
cdr3_aa: CSVPGLGSYTF
cdr3_nt: TGCAGCGTCCCCGGACTGGGTAGCTACACCTTC

d_call: .
j_call: TRBJ1-6
v_call: TRBV27
clone_size: .
cdr3_aa: CASSETNNSSYNSPLHF
cdr3_nt: TGTGCCAGCTCCGAGACTAACAATTCCTCCTATAATTCACCCCTCCACTTT

d_call: .
j_call: TRBJ2-7
v_call: TRBV6-5
clone_size: .
cdr3_aa: CASSYSDRAYEQYF
cdr3_nt: TGTGCCAGCAGTTATTCGGACAGAGCCTACGAGCAGTACTTC

d_call: .
j_call: TRBJ1-1
v_call: TRBV6-5
clone_size: .
cdr3_aa: CASSYSVGGVSFF
cdr3_nt: TGTGCCAGCAGTTATTCCGTAGGGGGAGTGTCTTTCTTT

d_call: .
j_call: TRBJ2-7
v_call: TRBV27
clone_size: .
cdr3_aa: CASSLKLGQGGFYEQYF
cdr3_nt: TGTGCCAGCAGTTTAAAGTTGGGGCAGGGGGGATTCTACGAGCAGTACTTC

d_call: .
j_call: TRBJ2-1
v_call: TRBV6-1
clone_size: once
cdr3_aa: CASSDEIAEYNEQFF
cdr3_nt: TGTGCCAGCAGTGATGAAATAGCGGAGTACAATGAGCAGTTCTTC

d_call: .
j_call: TRBJ1-6
v_call: TRBV7-6
clone_size: .
cdr3_aa: CASGLGSYNSPLHF
cdr3_nt: TGTGCCAGCGGGCTTGGCTCCTATAATTCACCCCTCCACTTT

d_call: TRBD1
j_call: TRBJ1-5
v_call: TRBV28
clone_size: .
cdr3_aa: CASDSDRGRGQPQHF
cdr3_nt: TGTGCCAGCGACTCAGACAGGGGGCGCGGTCAGCCCCAGCATTTT

d_call: .
j_call: TRBJ2-2
v_call: TRBV5-1
clone_size: .
cdr3_aa: CASSLGPRLTGELFF
cdr3_nt: TGCGCCAGCAGCTTGGGTCCTAGATTGACCGGGGAGCTGTTTTTT

d_call: TRBD1
j_call: TRBJ1-4
v_call: TRBV19
clone_size: .
cdr3_aa: CASSPRQGLNEKLFF
cdr3_nt: TGTGCCAGTAGTCCCAGACAGGGCCTTAATGAAAAACTGTTTTTT

d_call: .
j_call: TRBJ2-1
v_call: TRBV7-6
clone_size: .
cdr3_aa: CASSSRGGYEQFF
cdr3_nt: TGTGCCAGCAGCTCTCGAGGAGGGTATGAGCAGTTCTTC

d_call: .
j_call: TRBJ1-1
v_call: TRBV5-1
clone_size: .
cdr3_aa: CASSFERGRGKPNTEAFF
cdr3_nt: TGCGCCAGCAGCTTCGAAAGAGGTCGAGGGAAGCCGAACACTGAAGCTTTCTTT

d_call: .
j_call: TRBJ2-1
v_call: TRBV11-1
clone_size: .
cdr3_aa: CASSLGGTFNEQFF
cdr3_nt: TGTGCCAGCAGCTTAGGGGGGACTTTCAATGAGCAGTTCTTC

d_call: TRBD1
j_call: TRBJ1-3
v_call: TRBV30
clone_size: .
cdr3_aa: CAWRPRGQAAWNDGNTIYF
cdr3_nt: TGTGCCTGGCGTCCCCGGGGACAGGCAGCCTGGAACGATGGAAACACCATATATTTT

d_call: TRBD1
j_call: TRBJ1-1
v_call: TRBV6-1
clone_size: once
cdr3_aa: CASSEGTGEGFGAGNTEAFF
cdr3_nt: TGTGCCAGCAGTGAAGGGACAGGGGAAGGCTTTGGGGCGGGGAACACTGAAGCTTTCTTT

d_call: .
j_call: TRBJ1-1
v_call: TRBV4-3
clone_size: .
cdr3_aa: CASSLDTVTEAFF
cdr3_nt: TGCGCCAGCAGCCTCGACACGGTCACTGAAGCTTTCTTT

d_call: TRBD1
j_call: TRBJ1-5
v_call: TRBV7-9
clone_size: .
cdr3_aa: CASSLYRGPSNQPQHF
cdr3_nt: TGTGCCAGCAGCCTATACAGGGGGCCGAGCAATCAGCCCCAGCATTTT

d_call: TRBD1
j_call: TRBJ1-1
v_call: TRBV27
clone_size: .
cdr3_aa: CASNPSPGQGNTEAFF
cdr3_nt: TGTGCCAGCAATCCATCACCGGGACAGGGAAACACTGAAGCTTTCTTT

d_call: TRBD1
j_call: TRBJ1-2
v_call: TRBV11-2
clone_size: .
cdr3_aa: CASSPRRPTGGYGYTF
cdr3_nt: TGTGCCAGCAGCCCCCGGCGCCCGACAGGGGGCTATGGCTACACCTTC

d_call: .
j_call: TRBJ2-5
v_call: TRBV5-1
clone_size: .
cdr3_aa: CASSLARDNRYQETQYF
cdr3_nt: TGCGCCAGCAGCTTGGCCCGCGACAATCGGTACCAAGAGACCCAGTACTTC

d_call: TRBD2
j_call: TRBJ2-3
v_call: TRBV4-1
clone_size: .
cdr3_aa: CASSPNPLAGGTDTQYF
cdr3_nt: TGCGCCAGCAGCCCAAATCCACTAGCGGGGGGGACAGATACGCAGTATTTT

d_call: .
j_call: TRBJ2-5
v_call: TRBV4-1
clone_size: few
cdr3_aa: CASSQDYPEPKHQETQYF
cdr3_nt: TGCGCCAGCAGCCAAGATTATCCGGAGCCTAAGCACCAAGAGACCCAGTACTTC

d_call: TRBD1
j_call: TRBJ1-1
v_call: TRBV2
clone_size: .
cdr3_aa: CASSGTGGNTEAFF
cdr3_nt: TGTGCCAGCAGTGGTACAGGGGGGAACACTGAAGCTTTCTTT

d_call: TRBD1
j_call: TRBJ1-2
v_call: TRBV7-6
clone_size: .
cdr3_aa: CASSPRTGSTYGYTF
cdr3_nt: TGTGCCAGCAGCCCCCGGACAGGTTCAACCTATGGCTACACCTTC

d_call: .
j_call: TRBJ1-1
v_call: TRBV6-1
clone_size: .
cdr3_aa: CASARTENTEAFF
cdr3_nt: TGTGCCAGCGCCCGGACAGAGAACACTGAAGCTTTCTTT

d_call: .
j_call: TRBJ1-2
v_call: TRBV10-3
clone_size: once
cdr3_aa: CAISESGPSGVGANYGYTF
cdr3_nt: TGTGCCATCAGTGAGTCTGGGCCAAGCGGGGTAGGAGCTAACTATGGCTACACCTTC

d_call: .
j_call: TRBJ2-7
v_call: TRBV27
clone_size: .
cdr3_aa: CASIAAGTGFYEQYF
cdr3_nt: TGTGCCAGCATAGCAGCCGGGACTGGATTCTACGAGCAGTACTTC

d_call: .
j_call: TRBJ2-4
v_call: TRBV5-6
clone_size: few
cdr3_aa: CASSFYRAELAKNIQYF
cdr3_nt: TGTGCCAGCAGCTTCTACAGGGCAGAACTAGCCAAAAACATTCAGTACTTC

d_call: .
j_call: TRBJ2-7
v_call: TRBV6-1
clone_size: .
cdr3_aa: CASSVSGAYEQYF
cdr3_nt: TGTGCCAGCAGTGTTTCAGGGGCCTACGAGCAGTACTTC

d_call: .
j_call: TRBJ1-5
v_call: TRBV6-1
clone_size: few
cdr3_aa: CASSEIEPPPSNQPQHF
cdr3_nt: TGTGCCAGCAGTGAAATAGAGCCCCCGCCTAGCAATCAGCCCCAGCATTTT

d_call: .
j_call: TRBJ2-3
v_call: TRBV28
clone_size: .
cdr3_aa: CASRQVISWATDTQYF
cdr3_nt: TGTGCCAGCAGACAGGTGATCAGTTGGGCCACAGATACGCAGTATTTT

d_call: .
j_call: TRBJ2-6
v_call: TRBV19
clone_size: .
cdr3_aa: CASSYWSTSRRDPGANVLTF
cdr3_nt: TGTGCCAGTAGTTATTGGTCGACTTCCCGACGAGACCCTGGGGCCAACGTCCTGACTTTC

d_call: .
j_call: TRBJ1-1
v_call: TRBV27
clone_size: .
cdr3_aa: CATYTGIRNTEAFF
cdr3_nt: TGTGCCACCTACACAGGGATCAGAAACACTGAAGCTTTCTTT

d_call: TRBD2
j_call: TRBJ2-3
v_call: TRBV5-1
clone_size: .
cdr3_aa: CASSFSGGTQYF
cdr3_nt: TGCGCCAGCAGCTTCAGCGGGGGTACGCAGTATTTT

d_call: .
j_call: TRBJ1-2
v_call: TRBV6-5
clone_size: .
cdr3_aa: CASIAHSLRGYGYTF
cdr3_nt: TGTGCCAGCATCGCACACTCGTTAAGAGGCTATGGCTACACCTTC

d_call: .
j_call: TRBJ1-4
v_call: TRBV27
clone_size: .
cdr3_aa: CASSLGQGREKLFF
cdr3_nt: TGTGCCAGCAGTTTAGGGCAGGGGCGAGAAAAACTGTTTTTT

d_call: .
j_call: TRBJ1-2
v_call: TRBV25-1
clone_size: .
cdr3_aa: CASSEYIAGTRFSYGYTF
cdr3_nt: TGTGCCAGCAGTGAATATATTGCGGGAACTCGATTCTCCTATGGCTACACCTTC

d_call: .
j_call: TRBJ1-2
v_call: TRBV28
clone_size: .
cdr3_aa: CASSLESDSRWVYGYTF
cdr3_nt: TGTGCCAGCAGTTTAGAAAGCGACAGCCGGTGGGTCTATGGCTACACCTTC

d_call: .
j_call: TRBJ1-2
v_call: TRBV5-5
clone_size: few
cdr3_aa: CASSFEGAGGYTF
cdr3_nt: TGTGCCAGCAGCTTTGAAGGGGCGGGGGGCTACACCTTC

d_call: .
j_call: TRBJ1-2
v_call: TRBV11-2
clone_size: .
cdr3_aa: CASSSLNSTNYGYTF
cdr3_nt: TGTGCCAGCAGCTCGTTGAATAGTACTAACTATGGCTACACCTTC

d_call: .
j_call: TRBJ1-1
v_call: TRBV5-6
clone_size: .
cdr3_aa: CASSLSGDTEAFF
cdr3_nt: TGTGCCAGCAGCTTGTCGGGGGACACTGAAGCTTTCTTT

d_call: TRBD2
j_call: TRBJ2-5
v_call: TRBV13
clone_size: .
cdr3_aa: CASSFSGGSQETQYF
cdr3_nt: TGTGCCAGCAGCTTTAGCGGGGGCTCCCAAGAGACCCAGTACTTC

d_call: .
j_call: TRBJ2-7
v_call: TRBV19
clone_size: .
cdr3_aa: CASQSGDYEQYF
cdr3_nt: TGTGCCAGTCAATCGGGGGACTACGAGCAGTACTTC

d_call: TRBD1
j_call: TRBJ2-5
v_call: TRBV5-6
clone_size: .
cdr3_aa: CASSPGQIQETQYF
cdr3_nt: TGTGCCAGCAGCCCGGGACAGATCCAAGAGACCCAGTACTTC

d_call: .
j_call: TRBJ2-3
v_call: TRBV5-1
clone_size: .
cdr3_aa: CASSLSGDTQYF
cdr3_nt: TGCGCCAGCAGTCTGTCGGGAGATACGCAGTATTTT

d_call: TRBD1
j_call: TRBJ1-2
v_call: TRBV18
clone_size: .
cdr3_aa: CASSRSDRFVYGYTF
cdr3_nt: TGTGCCAGCTCACGATCGGACAGGTTCGTCTATGGCTACACCTTC

d_call: TRBD2
j_call: TRBJ2-7
v_call: TRBV7-2
clone_size: .
cdr3_aa: CASSRPASGVYEQYF
cdr3_nt: TGTGCCAGCAGTCGTCCGGCTAGCGGGGTGTACGAGCAGTACTTC

d_call: .
j_call: TRBJ2-7
v_call: TRBV27
clone_size: .
cdr3_aa: CASSFIEPDSYYEQYF
cdr3_nt: TGTGCCAGCAGTTTTATCGAACCGGACAGCTACTACGAGCAGTACTTC

d_call: .
j_call: TRBJ1-3
v_call: TRBV5-1
clone_size: .
cdr3_aa: CASSLGQADTIYF
cdr3_nt: TGCGCCAGCAGCTTGGGACAGGCCGACACCATATATTTT

d_call: .
j_call: TRBJ1-3
v_call: TRBV2
clone_size: .
cdr3_aa: CASRQAHSIVSGNTIYF
cdr3_nt: TGTGCCAGCAGACAGGCACACTCAATCGTCTCTGGAAACACCATATATTTT

d_call: .
j_call: TRBJ2-4
v_call: TRBV5-8
clone_size: .
cdr3_aa: CASSPTGLTKYF
cdr3_nt: TGTGCCAGCAGCCCGACCGGACTAACGAAGTACTTC

d_call: TRBD1
j_call: TRBJ1-2
v_call: TRBV9
clone_size: .
cdr3_aa: CASSAGGPRTDSGYTF
cdr3_nt: TGTGCCAGCAGCGCAGGGGGACCTCGGACGGACTCTGGCTACACCTTC